The clone carrying this TCR beta chain has just a few counts. The antigen remains unidentified. The CDR3 spans 12 residues. Germline lookup yields CDR1 SGDLS and CDR2 YYNGEE. V dropped 8 bases and J dropped 6 bases, with 14 bases sitting between them. TCR beta CDR3 sequences were amplified from RNA transcripts. The HTBI primer set drove a first-round RT-PCR of the TCR CDR3. TCRdb redid the calling of the multiplex PCR reads with MiXCR, one entry per CDR3 protein. The profile shows 490,000 or so distinct CDR3 sequences, about 16% of them singletons. The data originate from a study of T cells in Graves' hyperthyroidism and ophthalmopathy. Study findings and constraints: Blood shared most expanded thyroid clonotypes above 0.001. Prediction of ophthalmopathy progression came a median around 7.1 months pre-onset.

J is TRBJ1-2 and V is TRBV9; D is unresolved. This TCR was sampled from a woman between 25 and 40 years old with Graves' ophthalmopathy. The sequenced sample consisted of blood. The CDR3 loop reads CASGEGPDGYTF. The CDR3, as DNA: TGTGCCAGTGGGGAGGGCCCGGATGGCTACACCTTC. Supplemented by reference TRBV9 and TRBJ1-2, the full variable domain reads DSGVTQTPKHLITATGQRVTLRCSPRSGDLSVYWYQQSLDQGLQFLIQYYNGEERAKGNILERFSAQQFPDLHSELNLSSLELGDSALYFCASGEGPDGYTFGSGTRLTVV.